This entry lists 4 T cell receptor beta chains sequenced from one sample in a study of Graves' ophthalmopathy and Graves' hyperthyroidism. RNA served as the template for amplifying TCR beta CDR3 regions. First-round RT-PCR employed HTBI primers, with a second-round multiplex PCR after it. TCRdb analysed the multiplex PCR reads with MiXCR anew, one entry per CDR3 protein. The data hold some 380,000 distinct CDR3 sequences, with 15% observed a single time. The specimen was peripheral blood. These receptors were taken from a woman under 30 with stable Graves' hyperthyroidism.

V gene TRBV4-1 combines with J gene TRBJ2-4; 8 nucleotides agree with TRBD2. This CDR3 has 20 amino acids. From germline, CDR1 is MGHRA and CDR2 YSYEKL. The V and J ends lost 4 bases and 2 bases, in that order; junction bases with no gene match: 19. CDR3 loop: CASSPLVGGGRISSKNIQYF. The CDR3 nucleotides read TGCGCCAGCAGCCCGCTGGTCGGGGGGGGGCGAATTTCTTCCAAAAACATTCAGTACTTC.

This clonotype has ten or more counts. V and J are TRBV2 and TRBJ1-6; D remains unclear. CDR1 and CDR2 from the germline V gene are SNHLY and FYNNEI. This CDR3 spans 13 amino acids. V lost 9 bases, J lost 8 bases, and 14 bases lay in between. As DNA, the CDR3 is TGTGCCAGTAACCCTGGGATGGATTCACCCCTCCACTTT. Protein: CASNPGMDSPLHF.

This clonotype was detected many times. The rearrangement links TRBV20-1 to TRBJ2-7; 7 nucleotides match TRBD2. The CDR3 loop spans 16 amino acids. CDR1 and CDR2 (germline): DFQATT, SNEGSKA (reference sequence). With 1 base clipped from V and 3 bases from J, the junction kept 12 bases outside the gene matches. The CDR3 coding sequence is TGCAGTGCTAGAGCCCCGGGGTGGGGGGGAAACTACGAGCAGTACTTC. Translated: CSARAPGWGGNYEQYF.

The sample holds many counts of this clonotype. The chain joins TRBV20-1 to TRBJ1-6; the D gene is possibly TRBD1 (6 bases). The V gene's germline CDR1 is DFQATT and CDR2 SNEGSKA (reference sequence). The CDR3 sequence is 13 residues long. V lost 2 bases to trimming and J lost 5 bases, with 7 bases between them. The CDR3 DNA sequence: TGCAGTGCTAGAAGGGGGGATAATTCACCCCTCCACTTT. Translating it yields CSARRGDNSPLHF.